These 29 T cell receptor beta chains came from one sample sequenced in a study of blood T cells in healthy people across ages. A second PCR, run for about 7 to 12 cycles, used a sample-barcoded 5' primer plus a J-beta primer mix. MiXCR, run by TCRdb on the 5' RACE reads, gives a single entry per CDR3 protein. The sample records more than 650,000 distinct CDR3 sequences, around 24% being singletons. Another study also made use of these data, one on T cells of mothers and their children.

Sequenced: blood. All receptors come from a boy aged 5 to 17 in good health.

This sequence joins TRBV7-9 and TRBJ2-5, with D perhaps matching TRBD2 (6 bases). CDR1 and CDR2 from the germline V gene are SEHNR and FQNEAQ (reference sequence). This CDR3 has 16 residues. The V and J ends lost 1 base and 3 bases respectively, with 15 bases between them. CDR3 bases: TGTGCCAGCAGCTTAGGGTCCAGGGACTGGAAAGAGACCCAGTACTTC. Its translation is CASSLGSRDWKETQYF.

This sequence joins TRBV20-1 and TRBJ2-7, with TRBD2 matching over 12 bases. Trimming took 2 bases from V and 3 from J; bases not matched to a gene: 5. Germline CDR1 is DFQATT and CDR2 is SNEGSKA (reference sequence). This CDR3 is built from 15 residues. CDR3 sequence (DNA): TGCAGTGCTAGACCACTAGCGGGGGGTCTCTACGAGCAGTACTTC. Protein product: CSARPLAGGLYEQYF.

The sample holds many counts of this clonotype. The chain joins TRBV12-3 or TRBV12-4 to TRBJ2-1, with D uncertain. The CDR3 totals 12 residues. V shed 1 base and J shed 6 bases, with 4 bases lying between them. CDR3 amino acids: CASSLGANEQFF. CDR3 bases: TGTGCCAGCAGTTTAGGGGCCAATGAGCAGTTCTTC.

This clonotype has just a few counts. Given the absence of the conserved phenylalanine or tryptophan at the CDR3 end, a read error is likely. This chain connects TRBV20-1 to TRBJ1-4; no definite D call. Trimming cost V 8 bases and J 2 bases, with 9 bases left between them. This CDR3 region has 12 residues. The germline V gene encodes CDR1 DFQATT and CDR2 SNEGSKA (reference sequence). The CDR3 is CSTLRTNEKLFL. CDR3 bases: TGCAGTACCTTGAGGACTAATGAAAAACTGTTTCTT.

V gene TRBV9 combines with J gene TRBJ2-1, with 13 bases fitting TRBD2. Germline V gene lookup returns CDR1 SGDLS and CDR2 YYNGEE. The CDR3 contains 18 residues. Trimming cost V 4 bases and J 0 bases; bases outside gene matches: 7. The CDR3: CASSWTSGGPSSYNEQFF. The CDR3 DNA follows: TGTGCCAGCAGCTGGACTAGCGGGGGCCCCAGCTCCTACAATGAGCAGTTCTTC.

In its sample, this clonotype was seen a few times. This sequence joins TRBV7-8 and TRBJ1-5; D unresolved. Trimming left V 5 bases short and J 0 bases short, with 14 bases between. The CDR3 consists of 16 residues. CDR1 is SGHVS, CDR2 FQNEAQ, per germline. The CDR3 DNA follows: TGTGCCAGCAGCCCAAAGGCCGATTATAGCAATCAGCCCCAGCATTTT. Translated, it gives CASSPKADYSNQPQHF.

The V call is TRBV7-2, the J call TRBJ1-1, with D perhaps matching TRBD1 (5 bases). Germline values: CDR1 SGHTA, CDR2 FQGNSA. The V gene lost 0 bases and the J gene lost 6 bases, with 14 bases spanning the gap. This CDR3 spans 15 amino acids. The CDR3 protein is CASSLAPDTHPEAFF. The DNA of the CDR3 is TGTGCCAGCAGCTTAGCCCCGGACACGCACCCTGAAGCTTTCTTT.

The chain links TRBV4-1 to TRBJ2-4, with 9 bases matching TRBD1. CDR3 length: 18 amino acids. CDR1 MGHRA and CDR2 YSYEKL come from the germline V gene. Germline trimming cut 5 bases from V and 6 bases from J; bases unmatched to any gene: 17. Written as DNA, the CDR3 is TGCGCCAGCAGCTACCCTTCTACAGGGGGCCCTGTCGGAAACATTCAGTACTTC. It translates to CASSYPSTGGPVGNIQYF.

The chain couples TRBV29-1 to TRBJ2-7, with 9 bases identical to TRBD1. The CDR3 extends over 13 amino acids. The germline V gene has CDR1 SQVTM and CDR2 ANQGSEA. The V gene end was trimmed by 6 bases and the J gene end by 3 bases; junction bases not matched to a gene: 6. Here the CDR3 reads CSVGRDRVYEQYF. The CDR3 DNA follows: TGCAGCGTCGGTAGGGACAGGGTCTACGAGCAGTACTTC.

The chain recombines TRBV12-3 or TRBV12-4 with TRBJ2-7, with TRBD1 identical over 7 bases. Trimming took 3 bases from V and 4 from J; bases not matched to a gene: 9. The CDR3 consists of 15 residues. The CDR3 here is CASSFGWGQSYEQYF. For the CDR3, the DNA is TGTGCCAGCAGTTTCGGGTGGGGACAGAGTTACGAGCAGTACTTC.

This clonotype was found a few times. The chain recombines TRBV20-1 with TRBJ2-5; D might be TRBD1 or TRBD2, each matching 6 bases. The germline V gene encodes CDR1 DFQATT and CDR2 SNEGSKA (reference sequence). The length of the CDR3 is 12 residues. Between the trimmed V and J ends, which lost 3 bases and 5 bases, there was a span of 10 bases. The CDR3 sequence: CSASRGGETQYF. The CDR3 DNA is TGCAGTGCTAGCCGAGGGGGGGAGACCCAGTACTTC.

The table lists this clonotype with a few counts. The chain links TRBV7-2 to TRBJ1-6; a weak D match, TRBD1 (6 bases). CDR1 is SGHTA and CDR2 is FQGNSA in the germline V gene. Trimming took off 4 bases at V and 0 bases at J, with 16 bases between the two ends. This CDR3 spans 18 amino acids. The CDR3 DNA is TGTGCCAGCAGCTACGACAGGATGGGCGGCTCCTATAATTCACCCCTCCACTTT. This gives the protein CASSYDRMGGSYNSPLHF.

The V and J genes are TRBV12-3 or TRBV12-4 and TRBJ2-4; a possible D gene is TRBD1 (5 bases). V was shortened by 7 bases and J by 1 base, with 11 bases between the two germline ends. The CDR3 is 14 amino acids. DNA for the CDR3: TGTGCCAGCATTAACAGGCTTGCCAAAAACATTCAGTACTTC. Its translation: CASINRLAKNIQYF.

This clonotype was seen a few times. The gene calls are TRBV7-9 and TRBJ1-4; D not certain. The CDR3 covers 14 residues. In germline, CDR1 is SEHNR, CDR2 FQNEAQ (reference sequence). V was shortened by 1 base and J by 10 bases, with 13 bases between the two germline ends. CDR3 sequence: CASSLEGLKAKLFF. CDR3 bases: TGTGCCAGCAGCTTAGAGGGTTTGAAGGCAAAACTGTTTTTT.

As to this clonotype: The junction shows a germline mismatch at one end, possibly a read error. The chain has TRBV18 and TRBJ1-1; D gene unclear. Germline assignment: CDR1 KGHSH and CDR2 LQKENI. This CDR3 comprises 13 residues. CDR3: CAGSTMWSTEAFF. The CDR3 region has the DNA TGTGCCGGCTCAACTATGTGGAGCACTGAAGCTTTCTTT. The variable domain in full, completed from reference TRBV18 and TRBJ1-1, reads NAGVMQNPRHLVRRRGQEARLRCSPMKGHSHVYWYRQLPEEGLKFMVYLQKENIIDESGMPKERFSAEFPKEGPSILRIQQVVRGDSAAYFCAGSTMWSTEAFFGQGTRLTVV.

This clonotype was counted between two and nine times. This chain connects TRBV20-1 to TRBJ1-4; 10 nucleotides match TRBD1. This CDR3 comprises 15 residues. J lost 8 bases, V lost 0 bases, and 6 bases had no gene match. Germline loops: CDR1 DFQATT, CDR2 SNEGSKA (reference sequence). In DNA, the CDR3 is TGCAGTGCTAGAGATGGGGGGACAGGGGACGAAAAACTGTTTTTT. This encodes CSARDGGTGDEKLFF.

This clonotype was counted only a few times. The CDR3 DNA reads as TGCAGCGTTAGACGGGCTTACGAGCAGTACTTC. It codes for CSVRRAYEQYF. The J gene is TRBJ2-7, the V gene TRBV29-1; D is unresolved. V dropped 5 bases and J dropped 4 bases, with 9 bases sitting between them. In germline, CDR1 is SQVTM, CDR2 ANQGSEA. The CDR3 has 11 residues.

V usage is TRBV20-1 and J usage is TRBJ2-7, with TRBD2 as a possible D gene (6 bases). This CDR3 has 12 amino acids. Germline CDR1 reads DFQATT; CDR2 reads SNEGSKA (reference sequence). V was trimmed by 5 bases and J by 6 bases, leaving 14 bases between them. CDR3 sequence reads: CSAPTRNGEQYF. The CDR3 DNA is TGCAGTGCTCCGACTAGAAACGGCGAGCAGTACTTC.

This clonotype was recorded a few times. V gene TRBV9 combines with J gene TRBJ2-5; 8 positions match TRBD2. Matching the DNA end better, TRBJ2-1 makes the J call doubtful. CDR3 length: 16 amino acids. Germline CDR1 and CDR2: SGDLS and YYNGEE. CDR3 amino acids: CASSVARGGQYNEQFF. CDR3 DNA sequence: TGTGCCAGCAGCGTAGCTCGGGGGGGCCAGTACAATGAGCAGTTCTTC.

CDR3 nucleotide sequence: TGTGCCAGCAGTGTAGGTCCGGGCAAAAACATTCAGTACTTC. Its protein is CASSVGPGKNIQYF. The V and J genes are TRBV2 and TRBJ2-4, with no clear D. CDR3 length: 14 residues. V lost 4 bases and J 3 bases, leaving 10 bases between the germline ends. From germline, CDR1 is SNHLY and CDR2 FYNNEI. Full variable domain (outside the CDR3, taken from reference TRBV2 and TRBJ2-4): EPEVTQTPSHQVTQMGQEVILRCVPISNHLYFYWYRQILGQKVEFLVSFYNNEISEKSEIFDDQFSVERPDGSNFTLKIRSTKLEDSAMYFCASSVGPGKNIQYFGAGTRLSVL.

The sample holds a few counts of this clonotype. This chain connects TRBV27 to TRBJ1-2; perhaps TRBD1 as D (5 bases). The germline V gene encodes CDR1 MNHEY and CDR2 SMNVEV (reference sequence). The germline V and J ends were trimmed by 5 bases and 4 bases, with 14 bases remaining between them. The length of the CDR3 is 14 residues. The CDR3 region is CASSHQGAGYGYTF. The CDR3 DNA is TGTGCCAGCAGTCACCAAGGGGCTGGCTATGGCTACACCTTC.

This clonotype came up a few times. V usage is TRBV27 and J usage is TRBJ1-5; 7 bases agree with TRBD1. V lost 6 bases and J lost 7; bases outside the gene matches: 9. Looked up from germline, CDR1 is MNHEY and CDR2 is SMNVEV (reference sequence). The CDR3 totals 14 residues. The DNA of the CDR3 is TGTGCCAGCAGGACGACAGGGTTGAGCCAGCCCCAGCATTTT. It translates to CASRTTGLSQPQHF.

This clonotype was seen more than once but under ten times. The chain joins TRBV5-1 to TRBJ2-1; TRBD1 or TRBD2 may be the D gene (5 bases each). The end of the DNA fits TRBJ2-7 better, so the J call may be wrong. The CDR3 spans 14 residues. CDR1 and CDR2 (germline): SGHRS, YFSETQ. As DNA, the CDR3 is TGCGCCAGCAGCTGGTTCTCGGACGGGGCCGAGCAGTACTTC. Amino acid sequence: CASSWFSDGAEQYF.

The chain is built from TRBV4-1 and TRBJ2-3; D is possibly TRBD2 (6 bases). The CDR3 loop spans 14 amino acids. The germline CDR1 and CDR2 sequences are MGHRA and YSYEKL. Trimming took off 1 base at V and 11 bases at J, with 16 bases between the two ends. The CDR3 DNA reads TGCGCCAGCAGCCAAGGGGGGTCCAGGGAGGTGCAGTATTTT. As protein: CASSQGGSREVQYF.

In DNA form, the CDR3 reads TGTGCCAGCAGCGTAGCCGAAGGTCACAGGGGGCAATATGGCTACACCTTC. Amino acids: CASSVAEGHRGQYGYTF. The V and J genes are TRBV9 and TRBJ1-2, with TRBD1 matching 9 bases. Germline V gene lookup returns CDR1 SGDLS and CDR2 YYNGEE. The CDR3 loop spans 17 amino acids. Trimming removed 0 bases from V and 5 bases from J; junction bases left unmatched: 11.

The rearrangement joins TRBV6-5 to TRBJ2-5, with a tentative D call TRBD2 (6 bases). V lost 7 bases and J lost 0, with 15 bases in between. Germline loops: CDR1 MNHEY, CDR2 SVGAGI. The length of the CDR3 is 15 residues. The CDR3 bases are TGTGCCAGCAAAATACGGGGGAATAACCAAGAGACCCAGTACTTC. The encoded protein is CASKIRGNNQETQYF.

This chain connects TRBV10-3 to TRBJ2-1; D is unclear. V lost 8 bases and J lost 0, with 11 bases in between. There are 14 residues in the CDR3. Germline loops: CDR1 ENHRY, CDR2 SYGVKD. In DNA form, the CDR3 reads TGTGCCATCGGGGTCGGCGGCTCCTACAATGAGCAGTTCTTC. This encodes CAIGVGGSYNEQFF.

The CDR3 spells CASSLASASGANVLTF. The CDR3 DNA reads TGTGCCAGCAGCTTAGCGTCGGCCTCTGGGGCCAACGTCCTGACTTTC. The chain uses TRBV7-9 and TRBJ2-6; no definite D call. Deletions cut 0 bases from V and 0 bases from J, with 6 bases between. Germline CDR1 and CDR2: SEHNR and FQNEAQ (reference sequence). There are 16 residues in the CDR3.

This chain uses TRBV3-1 with TRBJ1-1; 7 nucleotides align to TRBD1. CDR3 length: 18 amino acids. From germline, CDR1 is LGHDT and CDR2 YNNKEL (reference sequence). V dropped 4 bases and J dropped 0; count of bases not matched to a gene: 14. CDR3 coding DNA: TGTGCCAGCAGCCCCCGTGCAGGGGGGACCGATATGAACACTGAAGCTTTCTTT. Protein: CASSPRAGGTDMNTEAFF.